What follows are 22 T cell receptor beta chains derived from one specimen sequenced in a study of Graves' ophthalmopathy and Graves' hyperthyroidism. RNA transcripts were the template, and TCR beta CDR3 regions were amplified from them. RT-PCR was first run with HTBI primers, then multiplex PCR in a second round. One entry per CDR3 protein, called by TCRdb with MiXCR from the multiplex PCR reads. The sample lists 300,000 to 400,000 distinct CDR3 sequences; about a sixth were seen once. Specimen: peripheral blood. The receptors shown here come from an adult man with Graves' ophthalmopathy.

This chain uses TRBV5-1 with TRBJ2-7, with D hard to call. The CDR3 has 14 residues. The V end was cut by 0 bases, the J end by 3 bases, with 10 bases between. The germline V gene has CDR1 SGHRS and CDR2 YFSETQ. The CDR3 loop reads CASSLAGPGYEQYF. The CDR3 bases are TGCGCCAGCAGCTTGGCCGGGCCGGGCTACGAGCAGTACTTC.

In this sample, this clonotype turned up many times. The rearrangement uses TRBV24-1 and TRBJ2-5; 7 bases align to TRBD1. CDR3 length: 15 residues. In germline, CDR1 is KGHDR, CDR2 SFDVKD. V trimming: 3 bases; J trimming: 3 bases; junction bases outside the gene matches: 6. This chain's CDR3 is CATSDRRDSKETQYF. The CDR3 DNA reads as TGTGCCACCAGTGATAGACGGGACAGCAAAGAGACCCAGTACTTC.

In its sample, this clonotype was seen many times. V is TRBV4-1 and J is TRBJ2-7, with a tentative D call TRBD1 (6 bases). Trimming removed 0 bases from V and 5 bases from J, with 17 bases in between. Germline V gives CDR1 MGHRA, CDR2 YSYEKL. This CDR3 is 16 amino acids long. CDR3 sequence (DNA): TGCGCCAGCAGCCAAGATTCCAGGGGCGAGTCTAACGAGCAGTACTTC. Protein product: CASSQDSRGESNEQYF.

This clonotype was seen ten or more times. This chain links TRBV30 with TRBJ2-5; 10 bases align to TRBD2. Germline V lookup: CDR1 GTSNPN, CDR2 SVGIG (reference sequence). The CDR3 has 14 amino acids. The V segment lost 0 bases and the J segment 9 bases; nucleotides outside the gene matches: 7. The CDR3, as DNA: TGTGCCTGGAGTGTTCTAGCGGGGGCGGGGGCCCAGTACTTC. This codes for CAWSVLAGAGAQYF.

Ten or more counts support this clonotype. This rearrangement joins TRBV20-1 to TRBJ2-2; TRBD1 matches 7 bases. With 3 bases clipped from V and 0 bases from J, the junction kept 1 base outside the gene matches. This CDR3 has 14 amino acids. In germline, CDR1 is DFQATT, CDR2 SNEGSKA (reference sequence). CDR3 sequence (DNA): TGCAGTGCTAGGGGACAGACGAACACCGGGGAGCTGTTTTTT. It translates to CSARGQTNTGELFF.

This clonotype was recorded at least ten times. The chain has TRBV20-1 and TRBJ2-7; 8 bases fit TRBD1. Trimming removed 5 bases from V and 7 bases from J; junction bases left unmatched: 7. The CDR3 sequence is 12 residues long. Germline V lookup: CDR1 DFQATT, CDR2 SNEGSKA (reference sequence). CDR3 sequence (DNA): TGCAGTGCTGGTTCAGGGGGCGGGGAGCAGTACTTC. Its protein is CSAGSGGGEQYF.

There are many counts of this clonotype. Mismatch with germline at one junction end may stem from a read error. V gene TRBV24-1 combines with J gene TRBJ2-5; 12 positions agree with TRBD1. CDR1 and CDR2 from the germline V gene are KGHDR and SFDVKD. This CDR3 comprises 16 residues. CDR3 sequence: CATGESPGQGAETRYF. CDR3 bases: TGTGCCACCGGGGAATCGCCGGGACAGGGGGCGGAGACCCGGTACTTC.

The chain couples TRBV6-5 to TRBJ1-6; 8 positions match TRBD1. This CDR3 is built from 18 residues. Trimming at V came to 0 bases and at J to 7 bases, leaving 11 bases not matched to a gene. Germline-derived CDR1 and CDR2 are MNHEY and SVGAGI. The CDR3 region has the DNA TGTGCCAGCAGTTACTCTTCTAGGGGTGGACAGGGAAATTCACCCCTCCACTTT. Translating it yields CASSYSSRGGQGNSPLHF.

This clonotype was observed many times. This chain connects TRBV11-2 to TRBJ1-6, with 7 bases that match TRBD1. V dropped 5 bases and J dropped 10; count of bases not matched to a gene: 8. This CDR3 is 14 amino acids long. Germline V gives CDR1 SGHAT, CDR2 FQNNGV. CDR3 coding DNA: TGTGCCAGCAGCGAACAGGGGCGAAGCTCACCCCTCCACTTT. Amino acids: CASSEQGRSSPLHF.

The sample holds many counts of this clonotype. The gene calls are TRBV9 and TRBJ1-5, with D perhaps matching TRBD1 (6 bases). This CDR3 region has 16 residues. The V gene's germline CDR1 is SGDLS and CDR2 YYNGEE. Trimming removed 0 bases at V and 1 base at J, with 11 bases between. Here the CDR3 DNA reads TGTGCCAGCAGCGTAGGAGTGGGGGCGAGCAATCAGCCCCAGCATTTT. This sequence encodes CASSVGVGASNQPQHF.

The chain links TRBV19 to TRBJ2-5, with 11 nucleotides matching TRBD2. After removal of 1 base from V and 5 bases from J, the junction contained 12 bases not matched to a gene. The CDR3 has 18 amino acids. The germline gives CDR1 LNHDA, CDR2 SQIVND (reference sequence). The DNA for the CDR3 is TGTGCCAGTAGTATAGGACGGACAGTAATAGCGGGAGGGGAGACCCAGTACTTC. Translation: CASSIGRTVIAGGETQYF. Looking up the rest from reference TRBV19 and TRBJ2-5 gives the full variable domain: DGGITQSPKYLFRKEGQNVTLSCEQNLNHDAMYWYRQDPGQGLRLIYYSQIVNDFQKGDIAEGYSVSREKKESFPLTVTSAQKNPTAFYLCASSIGRTVIAGGETQYFGPGTRLLVL.

J is TRBJ1-1 and V is TRBV10-3; D gene ambiguous. The CDR3 is made up of 14 amino acids. Trimming cost V 10 bases and J 0 bases, with 15 bases left between them. Germline V CDR1 and CDR2: ENHRY, SYGVKD. The CDR3 DNA follows: TGTGCCACCCAGATCGGACCGTTGAACACTGAAGCTTTCTTT. Translated: CATQIGPLNTEAFF.

This clonotype was counted at least ten times. With a much larger clone just one base away, this may be a read error. The conserved phenylalanine or tryptophan is not found at the CDR3 terminus, so this likely reflects a read error. The V gene is TRBV12-3 or TRBV12-4, the J gene TRBJ2-2, with unresolved D. Trimming took 6 bases from V and 3 from J, leaving 14 bases between them. The CDR3 extends over 15 amino acids. CDR3 in DNA: TGTGCCAGCAGCATGGGTTTGCTGGACACCGGGGAGCTGTTTCTT. Its protein product is CASSMGLLDTGELFL.

This rearrangement joins TRBV28 to TRBJ1-2; D not certain. There are 14 residues in the CDR3. V lost 2 bases and J 5 bases, leaving 12 bases between the germline ends. Per germline, CDR1 MDHEN and CDR2 SYDVKM. The CDR3 region has the DNA TGTGCCAGCAGTTTAGGAGGGAGGCGGTATGGCTACACCTTC. This encodes CASSLGGRRYGYTF.

This clonotype was seen at least ten times. V and J are TRBV25-1 and TRBJ2-7; D is possibly TRBD1 (5 bases). Trimming removed 1 base at V and 3 bases at J, with 10 bases between. The CDR3 covers 14 residues. CDR1 MGHDK and CDR2 SYGVNS come from the germline V gene. CDR3 in amino acids: CASSEWTNDYEQYF. In nucleotides, the CDR3 is TGTGCCAGCAGTGAATGGACAAACGACTACGAGCAGTACTTC.

Many counts were recorded for this clonotype. This sequence joins TRBV12-3 or TRBV12-4 and TRBJ2-7; TRBD2 might be the D (5 bases). V was trimmed by 6 bases and J by 4 bases, leaving 16 bases between them. The CDR3 is made up of 14 amino acids. This CDR3 reads CASSFGVGYYEQYF. For the CDR3, the DNA is TGTGCCAGCAGCTTCGGGGTGGGTTATTACGAGCAGTACTTC.

Ten or more counts support this clonotype. The chain joins TRBV20-1 to TRBJ2-7, with 8 bases lining up with TRBD2. There are 13 residues in the CDR3. Germline CDR1 is DFQATT and CDR2 is SNEGSKA (reference sequence). V lost 5 bases to trimming and J lost 7 bases; unmatched junction nucleotides: 10. The DNA for the CDR3 is TGCAGTGCTTCTAGCGGGCCATCTCGAGAGCAGTACTTC. The encoded protein is CSASSGPSREQYF.

This clonotype was counted a few times. V usage is TRBV3-1 and J usage is TRBJ1-3, with a possible D match to TRBD1 (6 bases). Trimming shortened V by 1 base and J by 2 bases, and 12 bases separated the two germline ends. This CDR3 is built from 16 residues. The germline CDR1 and CDR2 sequences are LGHDT and YNNKEL (reference sequence). CDR3 sequence: CASSQVFQGPGNTIYF. CDR3 nucleotides: TGTGCCAGCAGCCAAGTCTTTCAGGGGCCTGGAAACACCATATATTTT.

This clonotype showed up many times. The gene calls are TRBV7-2 and TRBJ2-5; 7 bases fit TRBD2. From germline, CDR1 is SGHTA and CDR2 FQGNSA. This CDR3 spans 16 amino acids. V shed 5 bases, J shed 4 bases, and the junction held 13 bases outside the gene matches. DNA of the CDR3: TGTGCCAGCAGCGGAGGCCTAGCGGTAAAGGGAGAGACCCAGTACTTC. Its protein is CASSGGLAVKGETQYF.

This clonotype was detected ten times or more. J is TRBJ1-5 and V is TRBV12-3 or TRBV12-4; 8 positions agree with TRBD1. Trimming at V came to 5 bases and at J to 7 bases, leaving 7 bases not matched to a gene. The length of the CDR3 is 14 residues. For the CDR3, the DNA is TGTGCCAGCAGTCTCCGACAGGGGCAACAGCCCCAGCATTTT. Encoded protein: CASSLRQGQQPQHF.

This clonotype was seen many times. This chain uses TRBV12-3 or TRBV12-4 with TRBJ2-2; D gene uncertain. Trimming removed 5 bases at V and 7 bases at J, with 8 bases between. CDR3 size: 12 residues. Here the CDR3 DNA reads TGTGCCAGCAGTACCTGGAACGGGGAGCTGTTTTTT. Amino acids: CASSTWNGELFF.

Many counts were recorded for this clonotype. V is TRBV6-5 and J is TRBJ1-1; TRBD1 aligns across 7 bases. V dropped 6 bases and J dropped 7; count of bases not matched to a gene: 14. CDR1 and CDR2 (germline): MNHEY, SVGAGI. This CDR3 has 15 amino acids. CDR3 sequence (DNA): TGTGCCAGCAGCCGTTCTTACAGGGGCCGCAATGAAGCTTTCTTT. This gives the protein CASSRSYRGRNEAFF.